This T cell receptor (beta chain) was captured in a study of T-cell memory formation after mild COVID-19 (dated by TCRdb to the early 2020s). Background on the whole study: TCR sequence clusters from the two donors were found to be largely donor specific. Longitudinal TCRalpha and TCRbeta repertoire sequencing tracked T-cell clones expanding and contracting after mild COVID-19 in two donors. Two young, previously healthy adult volunteers, one female and one male, were included in the cohort. Findings and caveats that apply to the study as a whole: SARS-CoV-2 specificity of the second-wave clones peaking on day 37 was not confirmed. Some responding clones were found in pre-infection memory, which suggests that pre-existing cross-reactive memory T cells took part in the SARS-CoV-2 response. Contracting CD4+ clones were found mainly in CM and EM memory subsets, while CD8+ clones were enriched in EMRA. Balanced CD4/CD8 phenotypes were observed for clones contracting from day 15 to 85, whereas a bias towards CD4+ was observed for a second wave of clones expanding from day 15 to 37. Only a couple of mild cases were covered in the study, and larger cohorts including severe cases with pre-infection samples were considered necessary.

A few counts support this clonotype. This clone's antigen is unknown. No clone much larger than this one lies a single base away; base qualities are absent. Ficoll-Paque density gradient centrifugation was the method used to isolate PBMCs. Data came from an Illumina NovaSeq 6000. cDNA libraries for TCRalpha and TCRbeta were prepared by 5'RACE using constant-segment primers, with sample barcodes and unique molecular identifiers added. Trizol reagent was used to extract RNA from every sample. Libraries were amplified in two PCR steps, with a second sample barcode and Illumina TruSeq adapters added in the second step. Libraries were sequenced on an Illumina NovaSeq with 2 x 150 bp paired-end reads. Per the source publication's procedure: The reads were demultiplexed and collapsed into UMI-guided consensus sequences using migec v1.2.7. Using mixcr v2.1.11, UMI consensuses were aligned to TRA and TRB V and J templates and then assembled into clonotypes. A clonotype was counted as expanded or contracted only when both edgeR and NoisET called the clonotype significant, with the noise models trained on biological replicates. For edgeR calls, the thresholds were a false discovery rate-adjusted p below 0.01 and a log2 fold-change of 1. As an exploratory analysis of dynamics, max-normalized trajectories of the 1000 most abundant clonotypes were examined by PCA with hierarchical clustering. The CD4 or CD8 phenotype of responding clones was assigned using the separately sequenced CD4+ and CD8+ repertoires. TCRdb handled the public reads itself, with Q25 trimming in fastp and clone calling in MiXCR, and kept productive beta chains. For every CDR3 protein sequence, its rows merge into one entry that carries the most common genes and DNA. The authors' filters were not applied to this entry. For this sample there are around 49,000 distinct CDR3 sequences; roughly a quarter appear just once. The leading ten clones occupy roughly two fifths of the sample.

The TCR originated in a man aged 18 to 30 who had mild COVID-19 (a few samples of this study predate the infection). The sample titles of this study are shuffled in the database, so cell type and time point are left out; the donor was told from shared clones. The sample was PBMCs or a T cell subset sorted from them (not recorded which).

The CDR3: CASSPSIGYTDTQYF. At the DNA level, the sequence is TGTGCCAGCAGCCCCTCGATCGGATACACAGATACGCAGTATTTT. The V and J genes are TRBV12-3 or TRBV12-4 and TRBJ2-3, with the D segment identity uncertain. Relative to germline, V is 6 bases shorter and J is 2 bases shorter, with 15 bases between their ends. The CDR3 covers 15 residues, taking in both the cysteine and the phenylalanine. The retained sequence is limited to the CDR3, 45 bases, with the frame set at the first base.